The 9 T cell receptor beta chains listed next were all sequenced from one sample in a study of control samples from healthy donors and cancer patients. The repertoire was sequenced with immunoSEQ multiplex PCR; TCRdb's copy has only in-frame clones and lacks some. Of roughly 190,000 clones in the sample, roughly 89% are singletons; the top ten hold approximately 1.5%. The sample consisted of blood. The receptors derive from a woman aged 25 to 39 in good health.

This clone was seen a few times. The V call is TRBV2, the J call TRBJ1-6; D unresolved. Trimming left V 4 bases short and J 5 bases short, with 9 bases between. This CDR3 spans 14 amino acids. Per germline, CDR1 SNHLY and CDR2 FYNNEI. DNA of the CDR3: TGTGCCAGCAGTGGTACAATTGATAATTCACCCCTCCACTTT. Amino acid sequence: CASSGTIDNSPLHF.

The V gene is TRBV13, the J gene TRBJ2-5, with D perhaps matching TRBD1 or TRBD2 (5 bases each). This CDR3 is built from 14 residues. Germline CDR1 and CDR2: PRHDT and FYEKMQ (reference sequence). V lost 3 bases to trimming and J lost 5 bases, with 13 bases between them. CDR3 DNA sequence: TGTGCCAGCAGCTTTGGGGGTAGCGCTGAGACCCAGTACTTC. Its translation is CASSFGGSAETQYF. The entire variable domain, with the rest obtained from reference TRBV13 and TRBJ2-5, is as follows: AAGVIQSPRHLIKEKRETATLKCYPIPRHDTVYWYQQGPGQDPQFLISFYEKMQSDKGSIPDRFSAQQFSDYHSELNMSSLELGDSALYFCASSFGGSAETQYFGPGTRLLVL.

The chain combines TRBV2 with TRBJ2-3, with D unclear. Germline-derived CDR1 and CDR2 are SNHLY and FYNNEI. Trimming stripped 4 bases from V and 6 bases from J, with 8 bases between. The CDR3 is made up of 12 amino acids. The CDR3 here is CASSVTSDTQYF. The CDR3 DNA reads TGTGCCAGCAGTGTTACTTCCGATACGCAGTATTTT. The full variable domain, rest sourced from reference TRBV2 and TRBJ2-3, is EPEVTQTPSHQVTQMGQEVILRCVPISNHLYFYWYRQILGQKVEFLVSFYNNEISEKSEIFDDQFSVERPDGSNFTLKIRSTKLEDSAMYFCASSVTSDTQYFGPGTRLTVL.

Points on this clone: Other DNA sequences of this sample code for an identical CDR3. The rearrangement uses TRBV6-5 and TRBJ1-4; D perhaps matches TRBD1 (6 bases). V was cut by 0 bases and J by 3 bases, with 8 bases left in between. There are 15 residues in the CDR3. Germline V lookup: CDR1 MNHEY, CDR2 SVGAGI. The CDR3 nucleotides read TGTGCCAGCAGTTACTCAGGGGGAGCTAATGAAAAACTGTTTTTT. This encodes CASSYSGGANEKLFF.

The genes are TRBV24-1 and TRBJ1-1, with 11 bases that match TRBD1. Germline loops: CDR1 KGHDR, CDR2 SFDVKD. The trim removed 3 bases at V and 7 bases at J, leaving 3 bases unmatched. This CDR3 contains 14 residues. CDR3 sequence reads: CATSDAGTGGEAFF. CDR3 coding DNA: TGTGCCACCAGTGATGCCGGGACAGGGGGTGAAGCTTTCTTT.

The chain employs TRBV18 and TRBJ2-3; possibly TRBD2 for D (6 bases). Germline V gene data show CDR1 as KGHSH and CDR2 as LQKENI. The CDR3 spans 14 residues. Trimming stripped 3 bases from V and 1 base from J, with 8 bases between. This chain's CDR3 is CASSPLARTDTQYF. The DNA for the CDR3 is TGTGCCAGCTCACCCCTAGCGCGCACAGATACGCAGTATTTT. Full variable domain (missing parts from reference TRBV18 and TRBJ2-3): NAGVMQNPRHLVRRRGQEARLRCSPMKGHSHVYWYRQLPEEGLKFMVYLQKENIIDESGMPKERFSAEFPKEGPSILRIQQVVRGDSAAYFCASSPLARTDTQYFGPGTRLTVL.

Points on this clone: The same CDR3 can be traced to other DNA sequences in this sample. The chain employs TRBV7-2 and TRBJ1-1; possibly TRBD1 for D (5 bases). The length of the CDR3 is 13 residues. Deletions cut 4 bases from V and 1 base from J, with 7 bases between. Germline V lookup: CDR1 SGHTA, CDR2 FQGNSA. The CDR3 DNA follows: TGTGCCAGCAGCTCCCAGGGGAACACTGAAGCTTTCTTT. Its protein is CASSSQGNTEAFF. Variable domain in full (rest from reference TRBV7-2 and TRBJ1-1): GAGVSQSPSNKVTEKGKDVELRCDPISGHTALYWYRQSLGQGLEFLIYFQGNSAPDKSGLPSDRFSAERTGGSVSTLTIQRTQQEDSAVYLCASSSQGNTEAFFGQGTRLTVV.

CDR3 amino acids: CASVGRMNTEAFF. In DNA, the CDR3 is TGTGCCAGCGTCGGACGGATGAACACTGAAGCTTTCTTT. This sequence joins TRBV11-3 and TRBJ1-1, with D hard to call. The V end was cut by 8 bases, the J end by 0 bases, with 10 bases between. CDR1 is SGHNT, CDR2 YENEEA, per germline. The CDR3 runs to 13 residues.

The chain couples TRBV28 to TRBJ1-5; tentative D call: TRBD1 (5 bases). V dropped 3 bases and J dropped 1 base, with 10 bases sitting between them. CDR1 and CDR2 (germline): MDHEN, SYDVKM. The CDR3 length is 15 residues. This CDR3 is CASSFGARSNQPQHF. The DNA of the CDR3 is TGTGCCAGCAGTTTCGGGGCGCGGAGCAATCAGCCCCAGCATTTT.